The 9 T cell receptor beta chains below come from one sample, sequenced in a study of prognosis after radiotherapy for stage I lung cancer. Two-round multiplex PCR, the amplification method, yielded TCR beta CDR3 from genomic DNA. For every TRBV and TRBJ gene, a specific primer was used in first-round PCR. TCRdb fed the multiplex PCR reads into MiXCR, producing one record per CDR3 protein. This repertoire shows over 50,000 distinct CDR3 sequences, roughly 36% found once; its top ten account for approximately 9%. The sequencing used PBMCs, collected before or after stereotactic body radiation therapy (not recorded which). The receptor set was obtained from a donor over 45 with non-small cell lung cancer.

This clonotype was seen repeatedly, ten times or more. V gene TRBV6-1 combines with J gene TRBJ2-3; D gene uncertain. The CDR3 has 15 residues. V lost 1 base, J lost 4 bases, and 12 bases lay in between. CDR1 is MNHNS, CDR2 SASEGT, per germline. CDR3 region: CASSEVSGNADTQYF. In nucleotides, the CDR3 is TGTGCCAGCAGTGAAGTGTCAGGCAATGCAGATACGCAGTATTTT.

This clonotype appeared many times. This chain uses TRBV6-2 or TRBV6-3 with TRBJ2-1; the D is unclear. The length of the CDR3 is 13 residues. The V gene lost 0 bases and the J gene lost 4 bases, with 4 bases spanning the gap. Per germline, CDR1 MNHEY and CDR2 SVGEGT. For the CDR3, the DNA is TGTGCCAGCAGTTACTCGGGTTACAATGAGCAGTTCTTC. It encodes CASSYSGYNEQFF.

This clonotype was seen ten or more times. The CDR3: CATLPVGEPLSANEKLFF. CDR3 coding DNA: TGTGCCACTTTACCAGTCGGGGAGCCTCTGTCTGCTAATGAAAAACTGTTTTTT. The chain recombines TRBV19 with TRBJ1-4; D is undetermined. Germline CDR1 reads LNHDA; CDR2 reads SQIVND (reference sequence). Trimming shortened V by 10 bases and J by 3 bases, and 27 bases separated the two germline ends. CDR3 length: 18 residues.

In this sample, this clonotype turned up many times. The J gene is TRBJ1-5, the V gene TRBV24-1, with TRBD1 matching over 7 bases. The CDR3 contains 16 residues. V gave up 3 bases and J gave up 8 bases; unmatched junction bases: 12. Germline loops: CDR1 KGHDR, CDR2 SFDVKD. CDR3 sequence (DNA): TGTGCCACCAGTGATAGGGTGACAGGGATATTAGAGCCCCAGCATTTT. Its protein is CATSDRVTGILEPQHF.

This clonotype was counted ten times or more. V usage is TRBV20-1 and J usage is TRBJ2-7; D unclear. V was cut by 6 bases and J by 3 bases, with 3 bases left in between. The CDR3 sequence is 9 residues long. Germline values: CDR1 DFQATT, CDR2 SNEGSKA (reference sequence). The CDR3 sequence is CSASYEQYF. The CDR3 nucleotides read TGCAGTGCAAGCTACGAGCAGTACTTC.

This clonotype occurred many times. The CDR3 here is CASSARQNLNQPQHF. The DNA of the CDR3 is TGTGCCAGCAGTGCGCGACAGAACCTCAATCAGCCCCAGCATTTT. The genes are TRBV6-1 and TRBJ1-5, with a tentative D call TRBD1 (5 bases). The CDR3 is made up of 15 amino acids. V was cut by 4 bases and J by 3 bases, with 13 bases left in between. Per the germline V gene, CDR1 is MNHNS and CDR2 is SASEGT.

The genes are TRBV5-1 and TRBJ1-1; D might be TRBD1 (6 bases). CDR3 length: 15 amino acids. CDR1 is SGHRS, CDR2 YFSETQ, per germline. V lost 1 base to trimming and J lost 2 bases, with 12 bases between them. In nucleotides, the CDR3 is TGCGCCAGCAGCTTGTCCGGGACACTCAACACTGAAGCTTTCTTT. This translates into CASSLSGTLNTEAFF.

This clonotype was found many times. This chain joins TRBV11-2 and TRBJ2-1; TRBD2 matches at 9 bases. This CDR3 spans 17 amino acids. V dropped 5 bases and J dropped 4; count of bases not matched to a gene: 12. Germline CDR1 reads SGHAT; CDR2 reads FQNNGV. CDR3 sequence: CASSPPITSGLYNEQFF. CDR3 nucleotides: TGTGCCAGCAGCCCCCCCATCACTAGCGGGCTGTACAATGAGCAGTTCTTC.

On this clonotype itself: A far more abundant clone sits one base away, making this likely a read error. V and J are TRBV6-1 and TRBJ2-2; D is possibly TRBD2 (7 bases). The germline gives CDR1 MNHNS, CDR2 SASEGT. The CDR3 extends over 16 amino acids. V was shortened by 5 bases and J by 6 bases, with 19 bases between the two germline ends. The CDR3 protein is CASSYRGAVMAGELFF. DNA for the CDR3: TGTGCCAGCAGTTACCGGGGGGCAGTTATGGCCGGGGAGCTGTTTTTT.